The rows below give T cell receptor beta chains drawn from one sample of a study of blood T cells in healthy people across ages. TCRdb independently ran MiXCR on the 5' RACE reads; one entry per CDR3 protein. The table records 720,000 or so distinct CDR3 sequences, about 43% of them present only once. The sequenced sample consisted of blood. The receptors come from a man older than 75 in good health. The CDR3 runs from the conserved cysteine through the conserved F or W. D genes are given only for firm matches. The size of a clone is reported for some rows only, either as once, few or many, or as a class for expanded clones.

CDR3aa	CDR3nt	v_gene	d_gene	j_gene	abundance
CASSFTGDYGYTF	TGTGCCAGCAGCTTCACAGGGGATTATGGCTACACCTTC	TRBV9	TRBD1	TRBJ1-2	many
CASSRRSSGANVLTF	TGTGCTAGCAGCAGGCGGAGCTCTGGGGCCAACGTCCTGACTTTC	TRBV6-2/TRBV6-3	.	TRBJ2-6	.
CAGSEFRGQQYF	TGTGCCGGCAGTGAATTTAGGGGTCAGCAGTACTTC	TRBV25-1	.	TRBJ2-7	once
CASSLEGTGIDTQYF	TGCGCCAGCAGCTTAGAAGGGACAGGGATAGATACGCAGTATTTT	TRBV5-1	TRBD1	TRBJ2-3	.
CASSSGVQVVYGYTF	TGTGCCAGCAGCAGCGGGGTGCAGGTGGTCTATGGCTACACCTTC	TRBV6-5	.	TRBJ1-2	few
CASSPVGSTDYGYTF	TGTGCCAGCTCACCAGTCGGATCCACTGACTATGGCTACACCTTC	TRBV18	.	TRBJ1-2	many
CASSLGTALGPGYTF	TGTGCCAGCAGTTTGGGGACCGCGTTGGGACCTGGCTACACCTTC	TRBV28	.	TRBJ1-2	few
CASRPTGGDTQYF	TGTGCCAGCAGACCCACGGGCGGGGATACGCAGTATTTT	TRBV12-3/TRBV12-4	.	TRBJ2-3	.
CSARDRLARDEQFF	TGCAGTGCTAGAGATAGGCTAGCTCGGGATGAGCAGTTCTTC	TRBV20-1	.	TRBJ2-1	.
CASRSGRAVGFF	TGTGCCAGCCGTAGCGGGAGGGCCGTTGGGTTCTTC	TRBV2	TRBD2	TRBJ2-1	.
CSARPKPGLAENAYEQYF	TGCAGTGCTAGACCAAAGCCGGGACTAGCGGAAAATGCCTACGAGCAGTACTTC	TRBV20-1	TRBD2	TRBJ2-7	many
CASSPKGGWAIYEQYF	TGTGCCAGCAGCCCCAAGGGGGGATGGGCGATATACGAGCAGTACTTC	TRBV27	.	TRBJ2-7	.
CASSEGVAGGYEQYF	TGTGCCAGCAGTGAAGGTGTAGCGGGAGGCTACGAGCAGTACTTC	TRBV2	TRBD2	TRBJ2-7	few
CACSPQRRAGLGQPQHF	TGTGCCTGCAGCCCCCAAAGGAGGGCAGGGCTTGGTCAGCCCCAGCATTTT	TRBV7-2	.	TRBJ1-5	.
CSASRSASGDQETQYF	TGCAGTGCTAGTCGGTCGGCTAGCGGGGACCAAGAGACCCAGTACTTC	TRBV20-1	TRBD2	TRBJ2-5	few
CAGSLSGGDETQYF	TGTGCCGGCAGCTTATCGGGAGGGGACGAGACCCAGTACTTC	TRBV7-2	TRBD2	TRBJ2-5	.
CASSLIPEPSGGELFF	TGTGCCAGCAGCCTAATCCCGGAGCCGAGTGGCGGGGAGCTGTTTTTT	TRBV7-2	.	TRBJ2-2	.
CAWSGQINQPQHF	TGTGCCTGGAGTGGACAGATCAATCAGCCCCAGCATTTT	TRBV30	.	TRBJ1-5	.
CAFDRSSYNEQFF	TGTGCCTTTGACAGGAGCTCCTACAATGAGCAGTTCTTC	TRBV30	.	TRBJ2-1	.
CSASSGTGGFNEQFF	TGCAGTGCTAGCTCCGGGACAGGGGGCTTTAATGAGCAGTTCTTC	TRBV20-1	TRBD1	TRBJ2-1	once
CASSQTTSGYNEQFF	TGCGCCAGCAGCCAAACGACTAGCGGTTACAATGAGCAGTTCTTC	TRBV4-3	TRBD2	TRBJ2-1	few
CASSDSHEQYF	TGTGCCAGCAGTGACTCCCACGAGCAGTACTTC	TRBV6-4	.	TRBJ2-7	few
CASSVGRGRTGELFF	TGTGCCAGCAGCGTAGGCAGGGGGCGGACCGGGGAGCTGTTTTTT	TRBV9	TRBD1	TRBJ2-2	.
CASSQDLTGNSYEQYF	TGCGCCAGCAGCCAAGACCTGACAGGGAACTCGTACGAGCAGTACTTC	TRBV4-3	TRBD1	TRBJ2-7	few
CASSLIATGGMYQETQYF	TGTGCCAGCAGCTTAATTGCGACAGGGGGAATGTACCAAGAGACCCAGTACTTC	TRBV11-1	TRBD1	TRBJ2-5	.
CASSLARASGETQYF	TGTGCCAGCAGTTTAGCGCGGGCTAGCGGAGAGACCCAGTACTTC	TRBV12-3/TRBV12-4	TRBD2	TRBJ2-5	many
CANSQGGWIVETGDEQYF	TGTGCCAACAGCCAAGGGGGTTGGATTGTTGAAACAGGGGACGAGCAGTACTTC	TRBV4-2	TRBD1	TRBJ2-7	.
CASSLGLRGGSETQYF	TGTGCCAGCAGCTTAGGTCTGCGGGGGGGCTCGGAGACCCAGTACTTC	TRBV7-7	TRBD2	TRBJ2-5	few
CASSQIAGTYEQYF	TGTGCCAGCAGCCAAATAGCGGGGACCTACGAGCAGTACTTC	TRBV3-1	TRBD2	TRBJ2-7	few
CSALKGGKNIQYF	TGCAGTGCTCTAAAAGGAGGAAAAAACATTCAGTACTTC	TRBV20-1	.	TRBJ2-4	few
CSESGTTPSETQYF	TGCAGCGAATCCGGGACTACCCCTTCGGAGACCCAGTACTTC	TRBV29-1	TRBD2	TRBJ2-5	many
CASSSASGDEQFF	TGCGCCAGCAGCTCGGCTAGCGGGGATGAGCAGTTCTTC	TRBV5-1	TRBD2	TRBJ2-1	.
CASSPLGAGDNTEAFF	TGTGCCAGCAGTCCCCTGGGGGCGGGAGATAACACTGAAGCTTTCTTT	TRBV25-1	.	TRBJ1-1	.
CASSYLTGQASTDTQYF	TGTGCCAGCAGTTACTTAACAGGCCAAGCTAGCACAGATACGCAGTATTTT	TRBV6-2/TRBV6-3	.	TRBJ2-3	.
CASSTDRRYNSPLHF	TGTGCCAGCAGCACAGACAGGCGCTATAATTCACCCCTCCACTTT	TRBV7-2	.	TRBJ1-6	few
CASSLLGTAANEKLFF	TGTGCCAGCAGCTTGCTGGGGACGGCGGCTAATGAAAAACTGTTTTTT	TRBV5-6	.	TRBJ1-4	few
CAIGAVDSYEQYF	TGTGCCATCGGCGCCGTAGACTCCTACGAGCAGTACTTC	TRBV10-3	.	TRBJ2-7	few
CASSLPDTEAFF	TGTGCCAGCAGCTTACCCGACACTGAAGCTTTCTTT	TRBV13	.	TRBJ1-1	few
CASSQRGGGPYEQYF	TGTGCCAGCAGCCAAAGGGGCGGGGGACCCTACGAGCAGTACTTC	TRBV4-2	TRBD2	TRBJ2-7	few
CASSSPSGRTDTQYF	TGTGCCAGCAGTTCCCCTAGCGGGAGAACAGATACGCAGTATTTT	TRBV6-5	TRBD2	TRBJ2-3	few
CASSVGGLINEQYF	TGTGCCAGCTCCGTCGGGGGGCTCATCAATGAGCAGTACTTC	TRBV18	.	TRBJ2-5	.
CASSFRGAGTGTVGEAFF	TGTGCCAGCAGCTTTAGAGGGGCGGGGACAGGAACGGTGGGTGAAGCTTTCTTT	TRBV7-2	TRBD1	TRBJ1-1	.
CASSVRGDTQYF	TGTGCCAGCAGCGTGAGAGGGGATACGCAGTATTTT	TRBV9	.	TRBJ2-3	few
CANSQVVLAGPGEQYF	TGTGCCAACAGCCAAGTTGTACTAGCGGGACCAGGCGAGCAGTACTTC	TRBV14	TRBD2	TRBJ2-7	few
CASNLFGQINSPLHF	TGTGCCAGCAATTTATTCGGACAGATTAATTCACCCCTCCACTTT	TRBV28	.	TRBJ1-6	.
CASSSWTSGNKRRETQYF	TGTGCCAGCAGCTCCTGGACTAGCGGGAATAAGAGGAGAGAGACCCAGTACTTC	TRBV5-6	TRBD2	TRBJ2-5	few
CSASRGEAFF	TGCAGTGCTAGTCGGGGGGAAGCTTTCTTT	TRBV20-1	.	TRBJ1-1	.